Presented here are 31 T cell receptor beta chains from one specimen sequenced in a study of T-cell memory formation after mild COVID-19. One entry per CDR3 protein, called by TCRdb with MiXCR from the 5' RACE reads. Here the sample spans roughly 480,000 distinct CDR3 sequences, about 23% being singletons. The sequenced material came from PBMCs or a T cell subset sorted from them (not recorded which). The receptors were gathered from an adult woman who had mild COVID-19 (a few samples of this study predate the infection). Cell type and time point are not known.

The sample holds a few counts of this clonotype. The chain recombines TRBV11-3 with TRBJ2-7; 8 nucleotides agree with TRBD2. The CDR3 runs to 19 residues. The junction had 17 bases not matched to a gene; V was cut back by 4 bases and J by 0 bases. Germline V lookup: CDR1 SGHNT, CDR2 YENEEA. The DNA for the CDR3 is TGTGCCAGCAGCTCACTATCAGAAAACCTAGCGGGCCTCTCCTACGAGCAGTACTTC. Translation: CASSSLSENLAGLSYEQYF.

The CDR3 sequence is CASSGLGLAETDTQYF. The CDR3 bases are TGTGCCAGTAGTGGCTTGGGGTTAGCTGAGACAGATACGCAGTATTTT. This chain joins TRBV19 and TRBJ2-3, with D unclear. V was cut by 5 bases and J by 3 bases, with 18 bases left in between. Germline CDR1 and CDR2: LNHDA and SQIVND (reference sequence). This CDR3 has 16 amino acids.

The CDR3 DNA is TGTGCCAGCAGCTTAGCGCTAACGGGGGCCCAGCCTCTGCAGTACTTC. Protein product: CASSLALTGAQPLQYF. V and J are TRBV7-9 and TRBJ2-7; the D call may be TRBD1 or TRBD2 (6 bases each). Trimming took off 0 bases at V and 9 bases at J, with 21 bases between the two ends. The CDR3 contains 16 residues. Per germline, CDR1 SEHNR and CDR2 FQNEAQ (reference sequence). Looking up the rest from reference TRBV7-9 and TRBJ2-7 gives the full variable domain: DTGVSQNPRHKITKRGQNVTFRCDPISEHNRLYWYRQTLGQGPEFLTYFQNEAQLEKSRLLSDRFSAERPKGSFSTLEIQRTEQGDSAMYLCASSLALTGAQPLQYFGPGTRLTVT.

The chain has TRBV29-1 and TRBJ1-2, with a tentative D call TRBD1 (6 bases). The CDR3 is made up of 13 amino acids. V shed 5 bases and J shed 5 bases, with 15 bases lying between them. Germline values: CDR1 SQVTM, CDR2 ANQGSEA. CDR3 protein: CSVPGHGSYGYTF. Written as DNA, the CDR3 is TGCAGCGTTCCGGGACACGGCAGTTATGGCTACACCTTC.

This clonotype was seen a few times. The genes are TRBV7-2 and TRBJ2-7; D is possibly TRBD1 or TRBD2 (5 bases each). The germline V and J ends were trimmed by 2 bases and 3 bases, with 8 bases remaining between them. Germline V gene data show CDR1 as SGHTA and CDR2 as FQGNSA. This CDR3 has 13 amino acids. The CDR3 sequence is CASSLWDDYEQYF. DNA for the CDR3: TGTGCCAGCAGCTTATGGGACGACTACGAGCAGTACTTC.

This clonotype came up once. This chain connects TRBV11-2 to TRBJ1-6, with 7 bases aligning to TRBD1. The CDR3 length is 12 residues. Trimming took 11 bases from V and 6 from J; bases not matched to a gene: 4. The germline gives CDR1 SGHAT, CDR2 FQNNGV. The CDR3 coding sequence is TGTGCCGTGAGACAGGGTAATTCACCCCTCCACTTT. Translated: CAVRQGNSPLHF.

This clonotype was observed once. V usage is TRBV30 and J usage is TRBJ2-4; weak D call: TRBD1 (5 bases). The CDR3 spans 13 residues. The V and J ends lost 0 bases and 8 bases respectively, with 11 bases between them. Germline V gene sequence: CDR1 GTSNPN, CDR2 SVGIG (reference sequence). This CDR3 is CAWSVSGSDIQYF. The CDR3 DNA follows: TGTGCCTGGAGTGTCTCAGGGTCGGACATTCAGTACTTC.

This clonotype appeared a few times. J is TRBJ2-2 and V is TRBV5-1, with a tentative D call TRBD1 (5 bases). Trimming pared 4 bases from V and 2 bases from J, leaving 15 bases between. This CDR3 is 16 amino acids long. Germline CDR1 and CDR2: SGHRS and YFSETQ. CDR3 sequence reads: CASSLQPQGNTGELFF. CDR3 sequence (DNA): TGCGCCAGCAGCCTCCAACCCCAGGGTAACACCGGGGAGCTGTTTTTT.

This clonotype was observed a handful of times. The V gene is TRBV6-1, the J gene TRBJ1-4; D is perhaps TRBD1 (6 bases). Trimming stripped 4 bases from V and 0 bases from J, with 18 bases between. CDR3 size: 18 residues. Germline V gene lookup returns CDR1 MNHNS and CDR2 SASEGT. CDR3 region: CASSVRGHLIATNEKLFF. The CDR3 DNA is TGTGCCAGCAGTGTGAGGGGACACTTAATTGCAACTAATGAAAAACTGTTTTTT.

This clonotype was observed a few times. V usage is TRBV12-3 or TRBV12-4 and J usage is TRBJ2-4, with TRBD2 identical over 8 bases. This CDR3 has 16 amino acids. The junction had 9 bases not matched to a gene; V was cut back by 2 bases and J by 6 bases. CDR3 in amino acids: CASSLSGGSSLNIQYF. The CDR3 DNA follows: TGTGCCAGCAGTTTATCGGGAGGGTCGAGCCTAAACATTCAGTACTTC.

This clonotype was detected ten times or more. The chain uses TRBV5-1 and TRBJ1-1, with unresolved D. The V gene lost 4 bases and the J gene lost 3 bases, with 7 bases spanning the gap. This CDR3 is 12 amino acids long. The V gene's germline CDR1 is SGHRS and CDR2 YFSETQ. The CDR3 DNA is TGCGCCAGCAGCGCCACCCACACTGAAGCTTTCTTT. Translation gives CASSATHTEAFF.

This chain connects TRBV4-3 to TRBJ2-7; 9 bases are a match to TRBD1. J was trimmed by 0 bases and V by 0 bases; bases with no gene match: 9. The CDR3 consists of 18 residues. Germline V gives CDR1 LGHNA, CDR2 YSLEER. CDR3 sequence: CASSQDLPGTGYSYEQYF. The CDR3 bases are TGCGCCAGCAGCCAAGATCTCCCCGGGACAGGGTACTCCTACGAGCAGTACTTC.

The sample holds a few counts of this clonotype. This chain uses TRBV7-8 with TRBJ1-1; maybe TRBD1 (6 bases). Germline V lookup: CDR1 SGHVS, CDR2 FQNEAQ. V lost 5 bases to trimming and J lost 3 bases, with 19 bases between them. The CDR3 length is 16 residues. CDR3 loop: CASSPLGAGEDTEAFF. The DNA of the CDR3 is TGTGCCAGCAGCCCTTTGGGGGCAGGGGAGGACACTGAAGCTTTCTTT.

This clonotype was found many times. The chain uses TRBV12-3 or TRBV12-4 and TRBJ2-1; 8 bases align to TRBD2. The CDR3 is 15 residues long. The V gene end was trimmed by 6 bases and the J gene end by 0 bases; junction bases not matched to a gene: 4. The CDR3 protein is CASSASGGSYNEQFF. CDR3 nucleotide sequence: TGTGCCAGCAGCGCCAGCGGGGGCTCCTACAATGAGCAGTTCTTC.

The DNA of the CDR3 is TGTGCCAGCGGTCGGAGGGCCGCCACAGATACGCAGTATTTT. Encoded protein: CASGRRAATDTQYF. The chain employs TRBV7-2 and TRBJ2-3; a weak D match, TRBD2 (6 bases). The CDR3 is 14 amino acids. Trimming cost V 8 bases and J 2 bases, with 14 bases left between them. The germline V gene encodes CDR1 SGHTA and CDR2 FQGNSA.

The sample holds a few counts of this clonotype. CDR3 amino acids: CASSQERQTQYF. In nucleotides, the CDR3 is TGTGCCAGCAGCCAAGAACGGCAGACCCAGTACTTC. The chain uses TRBV4-2 and TRBJ2-5; D unclear. The CDR3 has 12 amino acids. Trimming stripped 0 bases from V and 6 bases from J, with 5 bases between. In germline, CDR1 is LGHNA, CDR2 YNFKEQ.

The chain links TRBV4-3 to TRBJ2-1; 10 bases are shared with TRBD2. Germline-derived CDR1 and CDR2 are LGHNA and YSLEER. The CDR3 length is 15 residues. Trimming cost V 4 bases and J 7 bases; bases outside gene matches: 7. DNA for the CDR3: TGCGCCAGCAGCCTTCTAGCGGGAGAGGGGAATGAGCAGTTCTTC. This translates into CASSLLAGEGNEQFF.

This clonotype was found many times. This chain uses TRBV19 with TRBJ2-1; 15 nucleotides match TRBD2. Germline CDR1 is LNHDA and CDR2 is SQIVND (reference sequence). The trim removed 6 bases at V and 12 bases at J, leaving 9 bases unmatched. This CDR3 comprises 15 residues. The CDR3 reads CASRGLAGGLGPQFF. In nucleotides, the CDR3 is TGTGCCAGTAGGGGACTAGCGGGAGGCCTAGGGCCGCAGTTCTTC. Based on the CDR3 plus reference TRBV19 and TRBJ2-1, the full variable domain is DGGITQSPKYLFRKEGQNVTLSCEQNLNHDAMYWYRQDPGQGLRLIYYSQIVNDFQKGDIAEGYSVSREKKESFPLTVTSAQKNPTAFYLCASRGLAGGLGPQFFGPGTRLTVL.

This clonotype occurred a few times. CDR3 protein: CASSLDGTGSYEQYF. The CDR3, as DNA: TGTGCCAGCAGCTTAGACGGGACAGGCTCCTACGAGCAGTACTTC. V gene TRBV7-6 combines with J gene TRBJ2-7; 8 bases map to TRBD1. Unmatched junction bases numbered 2, after V lost 1 base and J lost 0 bases. The CDR3 length is 15 residues. Germline CDR1 is SGHVS and CDR2 is FNYEAQ.

This clonotype is a singleton in its sample. The chain carries TRBV20-1 and TRBJ2-3; 8 bases line up with TRBD2. The junction had 6 bases not matched to a gene; V was cut back by 2 bases and J by 2 bases. The CDR3 consists of 15 residues. The germline CDR1 and CDR2 sequences are DFQATT and SNEGSKA (reference sequence). The CDR3 reads CSARNRGGPTDTQYF. As DNA, the CDR3 is TGCAGTGCTAGAAATCGGGGGGGCCCCACAGATACGCAGTATTTT.

The chain employs TRBV7-9 and TRBJ2-1, with D perhaps matching TRBD1 (6 bases). V was pared by 1 base and J by 6 bases, with 13 bases between. The CDR3 length is 15 residues. The germline V gene has CDR1 SEHNR and CDR2 FQNEAQ (reference sequence). The CDR3 DNA reads as TGTGCCAGCAGCTTAGAGGGGGAACAGCCCAATGAGCAGTTCTTC. It encodes CASSLEGEQPNEQFF. Drawing the rest from reference TRBV7-9 and TRBJ2-1, the complete variable domain is DTGVSQNPRHKITKRGQNVTFRCDPISEHNRLYWYRQTLGQGPEFLTYFQNEAQLEKSRLLSDRFSAERPKGSFSTLEIQRTEQGDSAMYLCASSLEGEQPNEQFFGPGTRLTVL.

This chain connects TRBV21-1 to TRBJ1-2; the table calls TRBD1, which could not be checked here. TRBV21-1 is termed a pseudogene. This CDR3 region has 16 residues. The CDR3 spells CASSHPGRGGDYGYTF. The CDR3 nucleotides read TGTGCCAGCAGCCACCCGGGAAGAGGGGGAGACTATGGCTACACCTTC.

The J gene is TRBJ2-3, the V gene TRBV11-1; TRBD2 matches at 12 bases. The CDR3 runs 18 residues. J was trimmed by 0 bases and V by 5 bases; bases with no gene match: 9. CDR1 and CDR2 (germline): SGHAT, FQDESV (reference sequence). The chain's CDR3 is CASSPVTSGGTSTDTQYF. In nucleotides, the CDR3 is TGTGCCAGCAGCCCCGTTACTAGCGGGGGGACAAGCACAGATACGCAGTATTTT.

This clonotype was observed a few times. The V and J genes are TRBV5-1 and TRBJ1-6; 9 bases fit TRBD1. CDR1 SGHRS and CDR2 YFSETQ come from the germline V gene. This CDR3 spans 16 amino acids. V trimming: 1 base; J trimming: 7 bases; junction bases outside the gene matches: 6. The DNA for the CDR3 is TGCGCCAGCAGCTTGCTCCCGGGACAGGGAAATTCACCCCTCCACTTT. This encodes CASSLLPGQGNSPLHF.

J is TRBJ2-3 and V is TRBV7-3, with D tentatively TRBD2 (5 bases). Germline V gene sequence: CDR1 SGHTA, CDR2 FQGTGA. V shed 1 base and J shed 3 bases, with 11 bases lying between them. The CDR3 sequence is 15 residues long. This CDR3 is CASSLSVPGTDTQYF. The CDR3 DNA sequence: TGTGCCAGCAGCTTAAGCGTTCCGGGAACAGATACGCAGTATTTT.

The chain links TRBV10-2 to TRBJ2-7; D might be TRBD1 or TRBD2, each matching 5 bases. The germline V and J ends were trimmed by 3 bases and 3 bases, with 12 bases remaining between them. Germline CDR1 and CDR2: WSHSY and SAAADI. The CDR3 is made up of 14 amino acids. CDR3 sequence: CASSESGTVYEQYF. Written as DNA, the CDR3 is TGCGCCAGCAGTGAATCCGGGACGGTCTACGAGCAGTACTTC.

The chain is built from TRBV6-1 and TRBJ2-2, with TRBD2 identical over 9 bases. Germline V gives CDR1 MNHNS, CDR2 SASEGT. This CDR3 is built from 15 residues. After removal of 8 bases from V and 4 bases from J, the junction contained 8 bases not matched to a gene. The CDR3 loop is CASGGTAGGTGELFF. CDR3 in DNA: TGTGCCAGCGGTGGGACAGCGGGAGGCACCGGGGAGCTGTTTTTT.

The chain is built from TRBV6-6 and TRBJ2-7, with D unclear. Germline-derived CDR1 and CDR2 are MNHNY and SVGAGI (reference sequence). Trimming removed 5 bases from V and 3 bases from J, with 8 bases in between. This CDR3 spans 12 amino acids. The CDR3 nucleotides read TGTGCCAGCAGTATACTCGACTACGAGCAGTACTTC. It yields the protein CASSILDYEQYF.

V is TRBV20-1 and J is TRBJ1-1; 7 bases align to TRBD1. The germline gives CDR1 DFQATT, CDR2 SNEGSKA (reference sequence). V was pared by 5 bases and J by 0 bases, with 12 bases of the junction left unmatched. The CDR3 contains 16 residues. DNA of the CDR3: TGCAGTGCTCGGGGGACAGCAGGGGTGTTGAACACTGAAGCTTTCTTT. Amino acids: CSARGTAGVLNTEAFF.

The chain couples TRBV18 to TRBJ1-2; D is uncertain. Germline V lookup: CDR1 KGHSH, CDR2 LQKENI. The CDR3 spans 11 residues. Trimming took off 6 bases at V and 8 bases at J, with 10 bases between the two ends. DNA for the CDR3: TGTGCCAGCTCTTGGGCGGAAGGCTACACCTTC. Residues: CASSWAEGYTF.

CDR3 sequence reads: CASMKTGYGYTF. In DNA form, the CDR3 reads TGTGCCAGCATGAAGACAGGGTATGGCTACACCTTC. This chain joins TRBV2 and TRBJ1-2; 7 positions match TRBD1. After removal of 7 bases from V and 5 bases from J, the junction contained 4 bases not matched to a gene. This CDR3 has 12 amino acids. Looked up from germline, CDR1 is SNHLY and CDR2 is FYNNEI.